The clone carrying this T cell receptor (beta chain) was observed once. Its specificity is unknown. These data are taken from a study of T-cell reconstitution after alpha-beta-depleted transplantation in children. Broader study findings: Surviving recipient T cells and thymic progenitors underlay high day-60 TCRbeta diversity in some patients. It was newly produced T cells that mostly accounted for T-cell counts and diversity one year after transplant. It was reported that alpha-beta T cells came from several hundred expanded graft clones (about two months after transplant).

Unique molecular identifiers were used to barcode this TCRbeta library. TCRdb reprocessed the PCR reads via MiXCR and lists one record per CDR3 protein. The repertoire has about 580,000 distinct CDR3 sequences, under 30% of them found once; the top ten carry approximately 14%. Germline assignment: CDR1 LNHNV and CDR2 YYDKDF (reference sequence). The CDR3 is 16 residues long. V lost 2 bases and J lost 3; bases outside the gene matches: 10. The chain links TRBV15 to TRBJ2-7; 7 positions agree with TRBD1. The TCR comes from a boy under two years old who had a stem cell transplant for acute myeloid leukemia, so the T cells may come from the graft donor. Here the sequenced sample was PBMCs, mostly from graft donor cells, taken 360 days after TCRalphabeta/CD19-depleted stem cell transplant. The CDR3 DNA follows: TGTGCCACCAGCAGACGGGACAGCAGCTTAAGCTACGAGCAGTACTTC. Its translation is CATSRRDSSLSYEQYF. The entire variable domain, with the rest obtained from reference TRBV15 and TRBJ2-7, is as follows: DAMVIQNPRYQVTQFGKPVTLSCSQTLNHNVMYWYQQKSSQAPKLLFHYYDKDFNNEADTPDNFQSRRPNTSFCFLDIRSPGLGDTAMYLCATSRRDSSLSYEQYFGPGTRLTVT.